Following are 7 T cell receptor beta chains from one sample sequenced in a study of blood T cell repertoires in COVID-19. Assay used: immunoSEQ multiplex PCR; TCRdb lists only in-frame clones, some missing. Found here are approximately 160,000 clones, over 70% of them singletons; the top ten hold roughly 2.9%. The sample comprised peripheral blood. The receptors were sampled from an older woman with acute or convalescent COVID-19.

About this clone itself: The sample carries other DNA sequences with the same CDR3. The chain carries TRBV7-8 and TRBJ1-2; D uncertain. CDR3 length: 13 residues. Germline CDR1 reads SGHVS; CDR2 reads FQNEAQ. The V gene lost 1 base and the J gene lost 3 bases, with 6 bases spanning the gap. CDR3 amino acids: CASSLDRDYGYTF. DNA for the CDR3: TGTGCCAGCAGCTTAGACCGGGACTATGGCTACACCTTC.

This chain joins TRBV6-2 or TRBV6-3 and TRBJ2-7; D is uncertain. V was cut by 1 base and J by 4 bases, with 8 bases left in between. Germline CDR1 is MNHEY and CDR2 is SVGEGT. The CDR3 totals 13 residues. The CDR3 sequence is CASSYLGVYEQYF. CDR3 nucleotides: TGTGCCAGCAGTTACTTGGGCGTATACGAGCAGTACTTC.

This chain joins TRBV3-1 (or the pseudogene TRBV3-2) and TRBJ2-7; possibly TRBD2 for D (6 bases). This CDR3 is built from 16 residues. V lost 0 bases and J 6 bases, leaving 18 bases between the germline ends. The V gene's germline CDR1 is LGHDT and CDR2 YNNKEL (reference sequence). The CDR3, as DNA: TGTGCCAGCAGCCAAGATATGCGACTAGGGCCGGGCGAGCAGTACTTC. Translated: CASSQDMRLGPGEQYF.

The V gene is TRBV18, the J gene TRBJ1-1; 8 nucleotides match TRBD1. V lost 3 bases to trimming and J lost 4 bases; unmatched junction nucleotides: 4. Germline loops: CDR1 KGHSH, CDR2 LQKENI. The CDR3 has 14 residues. CDR3 bases: TGTGCCAGCTCACCCCGACAGGGGAGCACTGAAGCTTTCTTT. This gives the protein CASSPRQGSTEAFF. The entire variable domain, with the rest obtained from reference TRBV18 and TRBJ1-1, is as follows: NAGVMQNPRHLVRRRGQEARLRCSPMKGHSHVYWYRQLPEEGLKFMVYLQKENIIDESGMPKERFSAEFPKEGPSILRIQQVVRGDSAAYFCASSPRQGSTEAFFGQGTRLTVV.

V usage is TRBV21-1 and J usage is TRBJ1-6; no DNA check was done on the table's D call, TRBD1. TRBV21-1 is deemed a pseudogene. There are 18 residues in the CDR3. The chain's CDR3 is CASSKKGGQGALKGTLHF. DNA for the CDR3: TGTGCCAGCAGCAAAAAAGGGGGTCAGGGGGCACTGAAGGGGACCCTCCACTTT.

V gene TRBV18 combines with J gene TRBJ1-4; 10 bases match TRBD1. The V gene end was trimmed by 4 bases and the J gene end by 8 bases; junction bases not matched to a gene: 4. CDR1 KGHSH and CDR2 LQKENI come from the germline V gene. The CDR3 is 14 amino acids. The CDR3 loop reads CASSRDRGQEKLFF. DNA of the CDR3: TGTGCCAGCTCACGGGACAGGGGCCAAGAAAAACTGTTTTTT. Looking up the rest from reference TRBV18 and TRBJ1-4 gives the full variable domain: NAGVMQNPRHLVRRRGQEARLRCSPMKGHSHVYWYRQLPEEGLKFMVYLQKENIIDESGMPKERFSAEFPKEGPSILRIQQVVRGDSAAYFCASSRDRGQEKLFFGSGTQLSVL.

The rearrangement links TRBV5-4 to TRBJ2-7; D gene unclear. CDR1 is SGHNT and CDR2 is YYREEE in the germline V gene (reference sequence). The V gene lost 0 bases and the J gene lost 2 bases, with 12 bases spanning the gap. The CDR3 spans 15 residues. CDR3 nucleotide sequence: TGTGCCAGCAGCTTGGCCCAGCAGGCCGCCTACGAGCAGTACTTC. It yields the protein CASSLAQQAAYEQYF.